The 28 T cell receptor beta chains below were found in one sample sequenced in a study of radiotherapy plus CTLA-4 blockade in lung cancer. TCRdb's copy holds only in-frame clones and misses some; the assay was immunoSEQ multiplex PCR. The table has roughly 59,000 clones, under 75% seen once. The material was peripheral blood, obtained from a patient treated with radiotherapy plus ipilimumab. These receptors were collected from a human donor with non-small cell lung cancer whose response to radiotherapy plus ipilimumab could not be evaluated.

The V gene is TRBV28, the J gene TRBJ2-5; no definite D call. Trimming took 1 base from V and 5 from J, leaving 11 bases between them. The CDR3 runs 14 residues. Germline-derived CDR1 and CDR2 are MDHEN and SYDVKM. CDR3 in amino acids: CASSLLNPRETQYF. The CDR3 bases are TGTGCCAGCAGTTTATTAAACCCTCGGGAGACCCAGTACTTC.

V and J are TRBV19 and TRBJ2-7; 9 positions match TRBD1. The CDR3 is made up of 13 amino acids. The germline CDR1 and CDR2 sequences are LNHDA and SQIVND (reference sequence). In DNA, the CDR3 is TGTGTCAAGGCCCGGGACAGGGCCTACGAGCAGTACTTC. It encodes CVKARDRAYEQYF.

The J gene is TRBJ2-5, the V gene TRBV30; no definite D call. The J call may be incorrect, as the DNA end agrees better with TRBJ2-7. CDR1 GTSNPN and CDR2 SVGIG come from the germline V gene (reference sequence). The CDR3 is 11 residues long. DNA for the CDR3: TGTGCCTGGAGTCGTCTCTACGAGCAGTACTTC. Amino acid sequence: CAWSRLYEQYF.

The CDR3 sequence is CASSQDSVTNTGELFF. CDR3 DNA: TGCGCCAGCAGCCAAGATTCAGTTACCAACACCGGGGAGCTGTTTTTT. The V call is TRBV4-3, the J call TRBJ2-2; D is uncertain. Germline V gene data show CDR1 as LGHNA and CDR2 as YSLEER. Trimming cost V 0 bases and J 2 bases, with 10 bases left between them. CDR3 length: 16 amino acids.

The chain joins TRBV11-2 to TRBJ1-1, with D hard to call. V was pared by 5 bases and J by 11 bases, with 18 bases between. Germline CDR1 and CDR2: SGHAT and FQNNGV. There are 13 residues in the CDR3. CDR3 loop: CASSTRVGVSAFF. DNA for the CDR3: TGTGCCAGCAGCACTCGGGTCGGAGTTTCGGCTTTCTTT.

The chain carries TRBV27 and TRBJ2-1; 7 bases match TRBD2. The CDR3 runs 15 residues. Germline loops: CDR1 MNHEY, CDR2 SMNVEV (reference sequence). V gave up 10 bases and J gave up 4 bases; unmatched junction bases: 13. The CDR3 sequence is CATAPARERYNEQFF. CDR3 coding DNA: TGTGCCACCGCACCCGCGCGGGAGAGGTACAATGAGCAGTTCTTC.

This chain links TRBV27 with TRBJ1-5; D gene ambiguous. This CDR3 has 13 residues. V gave up 8 bases and J gave up 0 bases, with 8 bases separating them. CDR1 is MNHEY, CDR2 SMNVEV, per germline (reference sequence). CDR3 nucleotides: TGTGCCAGCGGCGGGGATAGCAATCAGCCCCAGCATTTT. This codes for CASGGDSNQPQHF.

This chain links TRBV7-9 with TRBJ2-1; TRBD2 matches 7 bases. CDR1 and CDR2 (germline): SEHNR, FQNEAQ (reference sequence). With 5 bases clipped from V and 7 bases from J, the junction kept 11 bases outside the gene matches. This CDR3 has 15 amino acids. The CDR3 is CASSAPETSSNEQFF. DNA of the CDR3: TGTGCCAGCAGCGCCCCCGAGACTAGCTCTAATGAGCAGTTCTTC.

V gene TRBV6-5 combines with J gene TRBJ2-7; the match to TRBD1 covers 8 bases. The CDR3 sequence is 14 residues long. Germline V lookup: CDR1 MNHEY, CDR2 SVGAGI. The V segment lost 5 bases and the J segment 12 bases; nucleotides outside the gene matches: 15. The CDR3 loop is CASSAFRSGQDAYF. The CDR3, as DNA: TGTGCCAGCAGTGCGTTTCGGTCGGGACAGGATGCGTACTTC.

The chain has TRBV9 and TRBJ2-1; 11 bases are a match to TRBD2. CDR3 length equals 18 residues. Germline trimming cut 3 bases from V and 0 bases from J; bases unmatched to any gene: 8. Germline V CDR1 and CDR2: SGDLS, YYNGEE. DNA of the CDR3: TGTGCCAGCAGCGCTCCGATGACTAGCGGGGACTCCTACAATGAGCAGTTCTTC. This gives the protein CASSAPMTSGDSYNEQFF.

This clone is a singleton in its sample. The J gene is TRBJ2-3, the V gene TRBV5-4; TRBD1 matches 7 bases. CDR1 and CDR2 (germline): SGHNT, YYREEE (reference sequence). V was pared by 4 bases and J by 11 bases, with 4 bases of the junction left unmatched. The CDR3 covers 11 residues. CDR3: CASSARDRQYF. DNA of the CDR3: TGTGCCAGCAGCGCCCGGGACAGGCAGTATTTT. Drawing the rest from reference TRBV5-4 and TRBJ2-3, the complete variable domain is ETGVTQSPTHLIKTRGQQVTLRCSSQSGHNTVSWYQQALGQGPQFIFQYYREEENGRGNFPPRFSGLQFPNYSSELNVNALELDDSALYLCASSARDRQYFGPGTRLTVL.

This clone came up a few times. This chain joins TRBV7-2 and TRBJ2-7; no definite D call. Trimming stripped 1 base from V and 5 bases from J, with 9 bases between. This CDR3 comprises 13 residues. In germline, CDR1 is SGHTA, CDR2 FQGNSA. CDR3 nucleotides: TGTGCCAGCAGCTTAGAGCCGGCGGACGAGCAGTACTTC. Protein product: CASSLEPADEQYF.

This clone was detected a few times. The V and J genes are TRBV5-6 and TRBJ1-4; TRBD1 matches at 11 bases. The CDR3 length is 18 residues. V gave up 3 bases and J gave up 8 bases; unmatched junction bases: 15. Germline V CDR1 and CDR2: SGHDT, YYEEEE. CDR3: CASSSGTGGLARPEKLFF. CDR3 coding DNA: TGTGCCAGCAGCTCTGGGACAGGGGGGCTTGCTAGACCAGAAAAACTGTTTTTT.

The J gene is TRBJ2-7, the V gene TRBV11-2; 8 positions match TRBD1. The V segment lost 5 bases and the J segment 5 bases; nucleotides outside the gene matches: 8. This CDR3 is built from 14 residues. CDR1 and CDR2 (germline): SGHAT, FQNNGV. CDR3 amino acids: CASSPRTGRNEQYF. The DNA of the CDR3 is TGTGCCAGCAGCCCCCGGACAGGGAGAAACGAGCAGTACTTC. The full variable domain, with the rest looked up from reference TRBV11-2 and TRBJ2-7, is EAGVAQSPRYKIIEKRQSVAFWCNPISGHATLYWYQQILGQGPKLLIQFQNNGVVDDSQLPKDRFSAERLKGVDSTLKIQPAKLEDSAVYLCASSPRTGRNEQYFGPGTRLTVT.

J is TRBJ1-4 and V is TRBV5-1; the match to TRBD1 covers 10 bases. This CDR3 contains 16 residues. Germline values: CDR1 SGHRS, CDR2 YFSETQ. J lost 2 bases, V lost 3 bases, and 4 bases had no gene match. The CDR3 protein is CASSSDRGATNEKLFF. In DNA, the CDR3 is TGCGCCAGCAGCTCGGACAGGGGGGCCACTAATGAAAAACTGTTTTTT. The full variable domain, its missing parts supplied by reference TRBV5-1 and TRBJ1-4, is KAGVTQTPRYLIKTRGQQVTLSCSPISGHRSVSWYQQTPGQGLQFLFEYFSETQRNKGNFPGRFSGRQFSNSRSEMNVSTLELGDSALYLCASSSDRGATNEKLFFGSGTQLSVL.

This clone was seen a few times. This chain joins TRBV28 and TRBJ1-5; D is possibly TRBD1 (6 bases). Trimming took 6 bases from V and 6 from J, leaving 9 bases between them. Germline assignment: CDR1 MDHEN and CDR2 SYDVKM. The CDR3 has 12 amino acids. CDR3 sequence (DNA): TGTGCCAGCAGCCAACAGGGTCAGCCCCAGCATTTT. It encodes CASSQQGQPQHF.

J is TRBJ2-7 and V is TRBV6-9, with no clear D. The germline V gene encodes CDR1 MNHGY and CDR2 SVAAGI. V was clipped by 4 bases and J by 0 bases, with 10 bases between them. The CDR3 is 14 amino acids. The CDR3 here is CASSFSSFSYEQYF. In DNA form, the CDR3 reads TGTGCCAGCAGTTTCTCCTCCTTCTCCTACGAGCAGTACTTC.

The chain recombines TRBV28 with TRBJ2-3, with 10 bases aligning to TRBD2. With V trimmed by 3 bases and J by 0 bases, 9 bases remained unmatched. The CDR3 contains 18 residues. Germline V lookup: CDR1 MDHEN, CDR2 SYDVKM. The CDR3: CASSFGASGGSSTDTQYF. As DNA, the CDR3 is TGTGCCAGCAGTTTTGGGGCTAGCGGGGGCTCTAGCACAGATACGCAGTATTTT.

V gene TRBV18 combines with J gene TRBJ1-1, with 12 bases lining up with TRBD1. The CDR3 covers 14 residues. The V gene end was trimmed by 3 bases and the J gene end by 7 bases; junction bases not matched to a gene: 3. Germline CDR1 is KGHSH and CDR2 is LQKENI. For the CDR3, the DNA is TGTGCCAGCTCACCGGGGACAGGGGGCATTGAAGCTTTCTTT. Protein product: CASSPGTGGIEAFF.

This sequence joins TRBV19 and TRBJ2-5; TRBD2 agrees at 15 bases. The CDR3 has 13 residues. The V and J ends lost 11 bases and 5 bases, in that order; junction bases with no gene match: 3. From germline, CDR1 is LNHDA and CDR2 SQIVND (reference sequence). The CDR3 DNA follows: TGTGCCGTGGGGACTAGCGGGGGGGAGACCCAGTACTTC. This gives the protein CAVGTSGGETQYF. The full variable domain, completed using reference TRBV19 and TRBJ2-5, is DGGITQSPKYLFRKEGQNVTLSCEQNLNHDAMYWYRQDPGQGLRLIYYSQIVNDFQKGDIAEGYSVSREKKESFPLTVTSAQKNPTAFYLCAVGTSGGETQYFGPGTRLLVL.

The chain links TRBV4-1 to TRBJ1-2; TRBD1 matches at 7 bases. CDR3 size: 14 residues. J lost 6 bases, V lost 4 bases, and 8 bases had no gene match. Germline loops: CDR1 MGHRA, CDR2 YSYEKL. DNA for the CDR3: TGCGCCAGCAGCCGTAGAACAGGGGTCGATGGCTACACCTTC. Translated, it gives CASSRRTGVDGYTF.

This clone came up once. The chain is built from TRBV7-3 and TRBJ1-6; the D gene is possibly TRBD1 (6 bases). Trimming left V 1 base short and J 7 bases short, with 11 bases between. Germline values: CDR1 SGHTA, CDR2 FQGTGA. The CDR3 spans 15 residues. The DNA for the CDR3 is TGTGCCAGCAGCTTAAACTCAGGACAGAATTCACCCCTCCACTTT. Translating it yields CASSLNSGQNSPLHF.

CDR3 sequence (DNA): TGCGCCAGCACCGGACAGGGGAACACTGAAGCTTTCTTT. This codes for CASTGQGNTEAFF. The chain is built from TRBV5-1 and TRBJ1-1; 8 bases are shared with TRBD1. The trim removed 6 bases at V and 1 base at J, leaving 2 bases unmatched. The CDR3 is made up of 13 amino acids. Per the germline V gene, CDR1 is SGHRS and CDR2 is YFSETQ.

V gene TRBV5-6 combines with J gene TRBJ1-1; 11 bases match TRBD1. V trimming: 4 bases; J trimming: 7 bases; junction bases outside the gene matches: 9. Germline CDR1 and CDR2: SGHDT and YYEEEE. CDR3 length equals 15 residues. CDR3 residues: CASSVTGTGGHEAFF. The CDR3 DNA reads TGTGCCAGCAGCGTAACCGGGACAGGGGGTCATGAAGCTTTCTTT.

The chain recombines TRBV30 with TRBJ1-2; 11 nucleotides align to TRBD1. After removal of 2 bases from V and 4 bases from J, the junction contained 3 bases not matched to a gene. From germline, CDR1 is GTSNPN and CDR2 SVGIG (reference sequence). CDR3 length equals 14 residues. The CDR3 DNA reads TGTGCCTGGAGTACCGGGACAGGGGGCTATGGCTACACCTTC. Amino acids: CAWSTGTGGYGYTF.

J is TRBJ1-2 and V is TRBV11-1; D call uncertain. Per the germline V gene, CDR1 is SGHAT and CDR2 is FQDESV (reference sequence). The CDR3 contains 15 residues. The V end was cut by 3 bases, the J end by 3 bases, with 14 bases between. CDR3 nucleotide sequence: TGTGCCAGCAGCTTCGCCCCAGACACCTACTATGGCTACACCTTC. Its protein product is CASSFAPDTYYGYTF.

This chain connects TRBV5-4 to TRBJ2-4, with D perhaps matching TRBD2 (6 bases). V was shortened by 4 bases and J by 0 bases, with 14 bases between the two germline ends. Germline CDR1 SGHNT, CDR2 YYREEE (reference sequence). The CDR3 extends over 16 amino acids. CDR3 in amino acids: CASSRDLTLAKNIQYF. As DNA, the CDR3 is TGTGCCAGCAGCCGGGACTTAACGCTAGCCAAAAACATTCAGTACTTC. The variable domain in full, completed from reference TRBV5-4 and TRBJ2-4, reads ETGVTQSPTHLIKTRGQQVTLRCSSQSGHNTVSWYQQALGQGPQFIFQYYREEENGRGNFPPRFSGLQFPNYSSELNVNALELDDSALYLCASSRDLTLAKNIQYFGAGTRLSVL.

This chain connects TRBV7-6 to TRBJ1-6; D perhaps matches TRBD1 (5 bases). Trimming left V 5 bases short and J 8 bases short, with 16 bases between. CDR3 length: 15 residues. Germline CDR1 SGHVS, CDR2 FNYEAQ. This CDR3 is CASSPLEGAYSPLHF. The CDR3 DNA follows: TGTGCCAGCAGCCCATTAGAAGGGGCGTATTCACCCCTCCACTTT.